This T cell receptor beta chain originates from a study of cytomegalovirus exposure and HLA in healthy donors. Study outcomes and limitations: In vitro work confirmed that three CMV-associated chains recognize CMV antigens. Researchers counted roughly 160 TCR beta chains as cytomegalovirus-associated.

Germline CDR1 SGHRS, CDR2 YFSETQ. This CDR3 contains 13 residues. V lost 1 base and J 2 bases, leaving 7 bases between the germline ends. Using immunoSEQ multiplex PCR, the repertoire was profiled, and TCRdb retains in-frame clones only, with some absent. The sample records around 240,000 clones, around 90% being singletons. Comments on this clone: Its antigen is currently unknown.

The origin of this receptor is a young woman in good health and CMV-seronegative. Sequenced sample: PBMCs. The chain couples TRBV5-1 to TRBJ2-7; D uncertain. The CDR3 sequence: CASSLSGAYEQYF. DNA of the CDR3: TGCGCCAGCAGCTTGTCCGGTGCCTACGAGCAGTACTTC.